This T cell receptor beta chain comes out of a study of shared clonotypes between healthy human individuals. Several immunoSEQ plates held equal portions of the genomic DNA taken from each subset. The repertoire was sequenced with immunoSEQ multiplex PCR; TCRdb's copy has only in-frame clones and lacks some. The table has some 2.1 million clones, over 85% seen once. Germline V gene data show CDR1 as PRHDT and CDR2 as FYEKMQ (reference sequence). The CDR3 covers 13 residues. V lost 5 bases, J lost 0 bases, and 8 bases lay in between. CD45RO-negative, CCR7-selected cells formed the naive CD8 fraction, which excluded terminally differentiated effector memory CD45RA+ cells.

This receptor was taken from a young man in good health. The chain uses TRBV13 and TRBJ2-7; D gene uncertain. Sequences were obtained from naive CD8+ T cells sorted from blood. The CDR3 spells CASSDESSYEQYF. CDR3 nucleotide sequence: TGTGCCAGCAGCGACGAGAGCTCCTACGAGCAGTACTTC.